Each of the 26 T cell receptor beta chains below was sequenced from the same sample in a study of response to subunit inactivated influenza vaccine. Each CDR3 protein is one row after TCRdb ran MiXCR on the RT-PCR reads. Among 710,000 or so distinct CDR3 sequences listed, around 16% were seen once. Specimen: PBMCs from blood, collected 12 days after vaccination. The receptors originated from a man between 45 and 60 years old who received an inactivated influenza vaccine.

This sequence joins TRBV20-1 and TRBJ2-4, with 8 bases lining up with TRBD1. The V and J ends lost 5 bases and 3 bases, in that order; junction bases with no gene match: 3. Germline lookup yields CDR1 DFQATT and CDR2 SNEGSKA (reference sequence). The CDR3 totals 13 residues. The CDR3 here is CSAAGQVKNIQYF. In nucleotides, the CDR3 is TGCAGTGCTGCGGGACAGGTCAAAAACATTCAGTACTTC.

Only a few counts were recorded for this clonotype. The chain joins TRBV12-3 or TRBV12-4 to TRBJ1-3; D unresolved. The ends were cut back, 3 bases at V and 3 bases at J, with 9 bases in the middle. The CDR3 covers 14 residues. The CDR3 region has the DNA TGTGCCAGCAGTTTCGGCAGGAGTGGAAACACCATATATTTT. It encodes CASSFGRSGNTIYF.

This clonotype was picked up a small number of times. The chain carries TRBV7-9 and TRBJ2-1; 12 bases match TRBD2. Germline loops: CDR1 SEHNR, CDR2 FQNEAQ (reference sequence). The V and J ends lost 2 bases and 6 bases, in that order; junction bases with no gene match: 8. The CDR3 runs to 17 residues. CDR3 in DNA: TGTGCCAGCAGCTTAACCCTCCTAGCGGGAGGGCCCAATGAGCAGTTCTTC. Translating it yields CASSLTLLAGGPNEQFF.

This clonotype was counted a few times. V is TRBV7-9 and J is TRBJ2-7, with 11 bases lining up with TRBD1. The CDR3 consists of 15 residues. Trimming at V came to 4 bases and at J to 7 bases, leaving 9 bases not matched to a gene. CDR1 and CDR2 (germline): SEHNR, FQNEAQ (reference sequence). CDR3 region: CASSSRDRGMREQYF. In nucleotides, the CDR3 is TGTGCCAGCAGCTCCCGGGACAGGGGGATGAGAGAGCAGTACTTC.

The rearrangement joins TRBV28 to TRBJ2-3; 8 bases line up with TRBD2. The V gene end was trimmed by 6 bases and the J gene end by 2 bases; junction bases not matched to a gene: 13. This CDR3 is 17 amino acids long. Germline V gives CDR1 MDHEN, CDR2 SYDVKM. CDR3 loop: CASRKAGAIPVTDTQYF. The CDR3 DNA follows: TGTGCCAGCAGAAAAGCGGGGGCGATCCCTGTCACAGATACGCAGTATTTT. The whole variable domain, remainder taken from reference TRBV28 and TRBJ2-3, is DVKVTQSSRYLVKRTGEKVFLECVQDMDHENMFWYRQDPGLGLRLIYFSYDVKMKEKGDIPEGYSVSREKKERFSLILESASTNQTSMYLCASRKAGAIPVTDTQYFGPGTRLTVL.

V usage is TRBV4-3 and J usage is TRBJ2-7, with D possibly being TRBD1 (6 bases). This CDR3 has 16 residues. The V end lost 0 bases, the J end lost 3 bases, and 15 bases lay between the germline ends. Germline assignment: CDR1 LGHNA and CDR2 YSLEER. In nucleotides, the CDR3 is TGCGCCAGCAGCCAAGATGCCAGGGGAAATTACTACGAGCAGTACTTC. Translation gives CASSQDARGNYYEQYF.

This chain connects TRBV12-3 or TRBV12-4 to TRBJ2-1; D possibly corresponds to TRBD2 (5 bases). The CDR3 covers 14 residues. Trimming removed 6 bases at V and 9 bases at J, with 18 bases between. The CDR3 loop reads CASSLRRPDAEQFF. The CDR3 bases are TGTGCCAGCAGCTTGCGGAGGCCGGACGCTGAGCAGTTCTTC.

The J gene is TRBJ2-1, the V gene TRBV24-1; TRBD1 is a possible D gene (5 bases). This CDR3 comprises 14 residues. Trimming shortened V by 4 bases and J by 8 bases, and 14 bases separated the two germline ends. Germline V gives CDR1 KGHDR, CDR2 SFDVKD. CDR3 nucleotide sequence: TGTGCCACCAGTGAAGGGGCGTCTCGCCATGAGCAGTTCTTC. Its translation: CATSEGASRHEQFF.

This clonotype was seen a handful of times. This CDR3 reads CASSKTGVKQETQYF. The CDR3 region has the DNA TGCGCCAGCAGCAAGACAGGGGTCAAACAAGAGACCCAGTACTTC. The rearrangement links TRBV4-1 to TRBJ2-5; 8 bases map to TRBD1. The germline V gene has CDR1 MGHRA and CDR2 YSYEKL. V trimming: 5 bases; J trimming: 2 bases; junction bases outside the gene matches: 7. CDR3 length: 15 amino acids.

In this sample, this clonotype turned up a few times. The chain combines TRBV5-1 with TRBJ2-5, with unresolved D. Germline lookup yields CDR1 SGHRS and CDR2 YFSETQ. The germline V and J ends were trimmed by 1 base and 0 bases, with 4 bases remaining between them. This CDR3 contains 13 residues. In DNA form, the CDR3 reads TGCGCCAGCAGCTTGACGTACCAAGAGACCCAGTACTTC. Translation gives CASSLTYQETQYF.

The V and J genes are TRBV20-1 and TRBJ1-2; tentative D call: TRBD1 (5 bases). Per germline, CDR1 DFQATT and CDR2 SNEGSKA (reference sequence). With 0 bases removed from V and 4 bases from J, the gap between germline ends came to 15 bases. The CDR3 length is 15 residues. In nucleotides, the CDR3 is TGCAGTGCTAGAGATTATGACAGCGACAGCTATGGCTACACCTTC. Translating gives CSARDYDSDSYGYTF.

This chain connects TRBV7-2 to TRBJ2-3; 12 positions match TRBD2. Germline assignment: CDR1 SGHTA and CDR2 FQGNSA. CDR3 length: 15 residues. V lost 4 bases, J lost 2 bases, and 1 base stayed unmatched. Here the CDR3 reads CASSWTSGVTDTQYF. The CDR3 nucleotides are TGTGCCAGCAGCTGGACTAGCGGGGTCACAGATACGCAGTATTTT.

This clonotype has ten or more counts. In nucleotides, the CDR3 is TGTGCCTGGATTCGACAGCCCATGAACACTGAAGCTTTCTTT. Its translation is CAWIRQPMNTEAFF. The chain couples TRBV30 to TRBJ1-1; perhaps TRBD1 as D (5 bases). V dropped 4 bases and J dropped 0 bases, with 12 bases sitting between them. CDR3 size: 14 residues. Germline assignment: CDR1 GTSNPN and CDR2 SVGIG (reference sequence).

V is TRBV11-2 and J is TRBJ2-1, with D perhaps matching TRBD1 (5 bases). CDR1 is SGHAT, CDR2 FQNNGV, per germline. The V gene lost 2 bases and the J gene lost 2 bases, with 13 bases spanning the gap. This CDR3 contains 16 residues. This CDR3 reads CASSLFFGQPYNEQFF. In nucleotides, the CDR3 is TGTGCCAGCAGCTTATTTTTCGGACAACCCTACAATGAGCAGTTCTTC.

This clonotype was picked up a small number of times. The chain recombines TRBV9 with TRBJ2-1, with 10 bases identical to TRBD2. The CDR3 covers 15 residues. Germline V lookup: CDR1 SGDLS, CDR2 YYNGEE. V shed 3 bases and J 5 bases; nucleotides not matched to a gene: 5. The CDR3: CASSASGGDNNEQFF. The CDR3 nucleotides read TGTGCCAGCAGCGCCAGCGGGGGGGATAACAATGAGCAGTTCTTC.

This clonotype appeared a few times. This sequence joins TRBV2 and TRBJ2-6, with D possibly TRBD2 on 6 matching bases. Germline lookup yields CDR1 SNHLY and CDR2 FYNNEI. Trimming removed 3 bases at V and 0 bases at J, with 12 bases between. CDR3 length equals 17 residues. This chain's CDR3 is CASSDEGGSSGANVLTF. CDR3 nucleotide sequence: TGTGCCAGCAGTGACGAGGGAGGCTCCTCTGGGGCCAACGTCCTGACTTTC.

This clonotype was detected a few times. Compared with germline, one end of the junction differs, possibly owing to a read error. The rearrangement joins TRBV20-1 to TRBJ1-1; possibly TRBD1 for D (5 bases). Germline CDR1 reads DFQATT; CDR2 reads SNEGSKA (reference sequence). This CDR3 spans 14 amino acids. This chain's CDR3 is CSARDVRVNTDAFF. The CDR3 DNA reads TGCAGTGCTAGAGATGTCAGGGTGAACACTGATGCTTTCTTT.

This chain uses TRBV5-4 with TRBJ2-3; the match to TRBD2 covers 9 bases. J gave up 9 bases and V 2 bases, and 16 bases lay outside the gene matches. CDR1 SGHNT and CDR2 YYREEE come from the germline V gene (reference sequence). This CDR3 region has 17 residues. The CDR3 loop reads CASSFKEAGGGIETQYF. The CDR3 region has the DNA TGTGCCAGCAGCTTTAAGGAGGCGGGAGGGGGAATCGAGACGCAGTATTTT.

This clonotype was seen only a few times. The rearrangement joins TRBV7-9 to TRBJ2-1; 10 positions agree with TRBD2. V lost 4 bases, J lost 0 bases, and 6 bases stayed unmatched. The CDR3 runs 17 residues. Germline assignment: CDR1 SEHNR and CDR2 FQNEAQ (reference sequence). The CDR3 sequence is CASSSTSGTNSYNEQFF. CDR3 DNA sequence: TGTGCCAGCAGCTCAACTAGCGGGACTAACTCCTACAATGAGCAGTTCTTC.

The chain is built from TRBV5-1 and TRBJ1-1; D unclear. With 4 bases removed from V and 1 base from J, the gap between germline ends came to 14 bases. This CDR3 is built from 15 residues. CDR1 and CDR2 from the germline V gene are SGHRS and YFSETQ. CDR3 in amino acids: CASSGSSDRNTEAFF. CDR3 DNA: TGCGCCAGCAGCGGATCGTCAGATAGGAACACTGAAGCTTTCTTT.

This clonotype was counted between two and nine times. This CDR3 is CASSEAPGRGTGELFF. CDR3 nucleotides: TGTGCCAGCAGCGAAGCGCCGGGGCGCGGCACCGGGGAGCTGTTTTTT. The chain uses TRBV3-1 and TRBJ2-2, with D tentatively TRBD1 or TRBD2 (5 bases each). V was cut by 5 bases and J by 4 bases, with 17 bases left in between. CDR1 is LGHDT, CDR2 YNNKEL, per germline (reference sequence). The CDR3 runs 16 residues.

The chain has TRBV28 and TRBJ1-1, with D unresolved. Trimming stripped 2 bases from V and 5 bases from J, with 9 bases between. CDR3 length equals 13 residues. Germline V gives CDR1 MDHEN, CDR2 SYDVKM. The CDR3 bases are TGTGCCAGCAGTTTAGGGAGGATAACTGAAGCTTTCTTT. It encodes CASSLGRITEAFF.

The rearrangement joins TRBV27 to TRBJ2-7; no definite D call. CDR3 length equals 16 residues. Germline CDR1 MNHEY, CDR2 SMNVEV (reference sequence). V was clipped by 5 bases and J by 2 bases, with 19 bases between them. For the CDR3, the DNA is TGTGCCAGCAGTCTGCCCTGGCACAGAGCAACCTACGAGCAGTACTTC. As protein: CASSLPWHRATYEQYF.

This clonotype was counted a few times. The CDR3 here is CASSLLGIANTGELFF. DNA of the CDR3: TGTGCCAGCAGCTTGTTGGGGATCGCGAACACCGGGGAGCTGTTTTTT. The J gene is TRBJ2-2, the V gene TRBV5-5; D not certain. With 1 base removed from V and 0 bases from J, the gap between germline ends came to 10 bases. Germline V gene data show CDR1 as SGHKS and CDR2 as YYEKEE (reference sequence). This CDR3 has 16 amino acids.

The chain combines TRBV9 with TRBJ2-1; weak D call: TRBD1 (5 bases). Germline CDR1 and CDR2: SGDLS and YYNGEE. Trimming pared 3 bases from V and 5 bases from J, leaving 15 bases between. The CDR3 spans 15 residues. CDR3 sequence reads: CASSAVPRGDNEQFF. The CDR3 coding sequence is TGTGCCAGCAGCGCGGTCCCAAGGGGCGACAATGAGCAGTTCTTC.

This clonotype showed up many times. V is TRBV29-1 and J is TRBJ1-5; perhaps TRBD1 as D (5 bases). The ends were cut back, 4 bases at V and 5 bases at J, with 15 bases in the middle. The CDR3 spans 14 residues. Germline values: CDR1 SQVTM, CDR2 ANQGSEA. CDR3 protein: CSVVVGAVDQPQHF. DNA for the CDR3: TGCAGCGTTGTGGTAGGGGCGGTGGATCAGCCCCAGCATTTT.